The text below deals with one T cell receptor beta chain. Authors' processing steps: Amplification from reference gene primers served as the basis for estimated nucleated cell counts. Produced via immunoSEQ multiplex PCR; TCRdb's table is partial and in-frame only. V, J and clone size are taken as reported in that table, and D and trimming were inferred from the DNA itself. The sample lists over 100,000 clones; approximately 80% were seen once. These data belong to a study of blood T cell repertoires in COVID-19. The CDR3 consists of 12 residues. The V gene's germline CDR1 is SQVTM and CDR2 ANQGSEA. V lost 7 bases to trimming and J lost 8 bases, with 15 bases between them.

The chain combines TRBV29-1 with TRBJ2-1; tentatively, D is TRBD1 (6 bases). The clonotype comes from a woman aged 55-69 years with active or convalescent COVID-19. The sequencing sample was made of peripheral blood. The CDR3 region is CSAQGGFDEQFF. DNA of the CDR3: TGCAGCGCCCAAGGGGGTTTCGATGAGCAGTTCTTC.